This T cell receptor (beta chain) derives from a study of blood T cell repertoires in COVID-19. Study information: Samples of COVID-19 (acute and convalescent) were obtained from the United States, Italy and Spain. The analysed material was cDNA or gDNA that came from T cells, B-cell-depleted T cells, or PBMCs.

As originally analysed: Amplified reference gene primers provided the basis for estimating nucleated cell counts. The data were produced by immunoSEQ multiplex PCR, yet TCRdb's version contains in-frame clones alone and is incomplete. D and trimming were read from the DNA, whereas the V and J calls and clone size are those reported in that table. The data hold 200,000 to 250,000 clones, with about 87% observed a single time. This CDR3 region has 14 residues. Sequenced material: peripheral blood. This clonotype was obtained from a man aged 65-85 years with acute or convalescent COVID-19. The rearrangement joins TRBV21-1 to TRBJ1-5; TRBD1 reflects the table's D call only, with no check against the DNA. TRBV21-1 is labeled a pseudogene. The CDR3 is CASRTRDRDQPQHF. The DNA for the CDR3 is TGTGCCAGCAGGACCCGGGACAGGGATCAGCCCCAGCATTTT.